This T cell receptor (beta chain) is from a study of identical twins. Regarding the study as a whole: Low generation probability was overrepresented in out-of-frame alpha sequences shared by twins. Out-of-frame beta chain sequences displayed weaker excess sharing between twins. The same donors were not followed; conclusions instead depended on cross-sectional statistical analysis.

This clonotype was observed a few times. What it binds is not known. Germline-derived CDR1 and CDR2 are SGHVS and FQNEAQ. Deletions cut 2 bases from V and 6 bases from J, with 15 bases between. The CDR3 sequence is 15 residues long. It was template switching that added a universal primer site, and there were unique molecular identifiers on the cDNA. TCRdb reanalysed the 5' RACE reads using MiXCR and keeps one entry per CDR3 protein. The sample shows some 710,000 distinct CDR3 sequences, roughly 6% of them seen only once. The clonotype originates from a young man in good health. The sequencing sample was made of naive T cells sorted from blood. This chain links TRBV7-8 with TRBJ2-3; D is undetermined. In DNA form, the CDR3 reads TGTGCCAGCAGCTTAAGGCTAGGTCCCTCCGATACGCAGTATTTT. It is translated as CASSLRLGPSDTQYF.